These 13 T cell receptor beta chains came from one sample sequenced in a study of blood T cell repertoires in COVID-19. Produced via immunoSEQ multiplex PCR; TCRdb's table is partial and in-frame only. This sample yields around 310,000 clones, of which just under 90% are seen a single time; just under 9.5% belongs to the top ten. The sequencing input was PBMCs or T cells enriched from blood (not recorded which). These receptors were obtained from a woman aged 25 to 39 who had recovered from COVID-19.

The CDR3 here is CAISEETGANSPLHF. The DNA for the CDR3 is TGTGCCATCAGTGAAGAGACAGGGGCTAATTCACCCCTCCACTTT. J is TRBJ1-6 and V is TRBV10-3; 8 bases fit TRBD1. The length of the CDR3 is 15 residues. After removal of 3 bases from V and 6 bases from J, the junction contained 4 bases not matched to a gene. CDR1 and CDR2 (germline): ENHRY, SYGVKD.

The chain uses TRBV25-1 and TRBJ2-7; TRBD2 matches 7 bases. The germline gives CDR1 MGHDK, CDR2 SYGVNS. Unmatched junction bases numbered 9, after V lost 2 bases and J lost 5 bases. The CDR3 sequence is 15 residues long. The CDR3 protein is CASSEINSGIDEQYF. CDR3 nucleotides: TGTGCCAGCAGTGAAATCAACAGCGGGATTGACGAGCAGTACTTC.

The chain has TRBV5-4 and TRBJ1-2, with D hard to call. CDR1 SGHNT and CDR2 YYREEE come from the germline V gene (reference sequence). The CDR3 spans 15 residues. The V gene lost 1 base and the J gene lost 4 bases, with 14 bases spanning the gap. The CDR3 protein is CASSLPRGFVYGYTF. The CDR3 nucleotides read TGTGCCAGCAGCTTGCCTCGAGGGTTCGTCTATGGCTACACCTTC.

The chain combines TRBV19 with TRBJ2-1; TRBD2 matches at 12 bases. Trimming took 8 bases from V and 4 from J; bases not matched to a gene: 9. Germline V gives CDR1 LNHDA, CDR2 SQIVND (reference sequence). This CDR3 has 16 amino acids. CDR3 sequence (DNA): TGTGCCAGTTGGACTAGCGGGACCCTTATGTACAATGAGCAGTTCTTC. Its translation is CASWTSGTLMYNEQFF.

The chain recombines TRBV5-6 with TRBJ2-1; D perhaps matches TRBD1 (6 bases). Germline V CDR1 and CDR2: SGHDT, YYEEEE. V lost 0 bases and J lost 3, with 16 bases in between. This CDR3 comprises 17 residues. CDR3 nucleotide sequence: TGTGCCAGCAGCTTGGTACTGACAGGTTCCTACTACAATGAGCAGTTCTTC. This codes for CASSLVLTGSYYNEQFF.

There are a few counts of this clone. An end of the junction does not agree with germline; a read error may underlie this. The CDR3 reads CAVRRQMNTEAFF. The CDR3 DNA reads as TGTGCCGTGAGAAGACAGATGAATACTGAAGCTTTCTTT. This rearrangement joins TRBV12-3 or TRBV12-4 to TRBJ1-1; the D gene is possibly TRBD1 (5 bases). The CDR3 has 13 amino acids.

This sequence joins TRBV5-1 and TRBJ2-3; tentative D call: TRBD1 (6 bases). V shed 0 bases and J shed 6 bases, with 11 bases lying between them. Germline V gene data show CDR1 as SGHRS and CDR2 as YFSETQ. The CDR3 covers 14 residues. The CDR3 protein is CASSLVSGGDTQYF. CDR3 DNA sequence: TGCGCCAGCAGCTTGGTCTCTGGGGGCGATACGCAGTATTTT.

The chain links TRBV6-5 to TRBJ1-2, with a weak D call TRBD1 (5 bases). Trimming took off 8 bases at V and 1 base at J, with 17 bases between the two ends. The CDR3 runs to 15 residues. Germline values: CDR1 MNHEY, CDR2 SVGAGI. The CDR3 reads CASYGAGRRNYGYTF. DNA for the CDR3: TGTGCCAGCTACGGGGCGGGGCGACGTAACTATGGCTACACCTTC.

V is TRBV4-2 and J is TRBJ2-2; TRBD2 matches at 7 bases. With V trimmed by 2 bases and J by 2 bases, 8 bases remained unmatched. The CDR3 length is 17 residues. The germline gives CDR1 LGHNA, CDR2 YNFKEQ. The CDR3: CASSQPPSGDNTGELFF. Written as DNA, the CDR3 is TGTGCCAGCAGCCAACCACCTAGCGGAGATAACACCGGGGAGCTGTTTTTT.

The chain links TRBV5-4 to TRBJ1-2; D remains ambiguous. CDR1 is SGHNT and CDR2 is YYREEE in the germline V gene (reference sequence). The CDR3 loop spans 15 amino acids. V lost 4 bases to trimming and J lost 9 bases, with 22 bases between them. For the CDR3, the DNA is TGTGCCAGCAGCCCCGAGGCCAACTCCCCTTATAGCTACACCTTC. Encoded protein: CASSPEANSPYSYTF.

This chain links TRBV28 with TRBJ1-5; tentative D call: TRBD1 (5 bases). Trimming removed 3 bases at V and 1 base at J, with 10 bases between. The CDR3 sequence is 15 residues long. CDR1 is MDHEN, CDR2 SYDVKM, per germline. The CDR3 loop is CASSFWGGSNQPQHF. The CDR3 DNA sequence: TGTGCCAGCAGTTTTTGGGGCGGAAGCAATCAGCCCCAGCATTTT.

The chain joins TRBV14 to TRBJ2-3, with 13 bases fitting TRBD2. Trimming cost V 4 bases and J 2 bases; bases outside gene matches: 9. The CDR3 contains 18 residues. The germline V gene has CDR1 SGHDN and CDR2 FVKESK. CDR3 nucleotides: TGTGCCAGCAGCCTTACCAGGACTAGCGGGAGTATCACAGATACGCAGTATTTT. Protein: CASSLTRTSGSITDTQYF.

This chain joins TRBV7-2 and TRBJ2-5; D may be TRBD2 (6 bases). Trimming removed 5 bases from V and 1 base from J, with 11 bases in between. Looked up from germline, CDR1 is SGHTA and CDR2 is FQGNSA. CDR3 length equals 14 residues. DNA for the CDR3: TGTGCCAGCAGCGCAATGGGGGGCCAAGAGACCCAGTACTTC. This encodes CASSAMGGQETQYF.